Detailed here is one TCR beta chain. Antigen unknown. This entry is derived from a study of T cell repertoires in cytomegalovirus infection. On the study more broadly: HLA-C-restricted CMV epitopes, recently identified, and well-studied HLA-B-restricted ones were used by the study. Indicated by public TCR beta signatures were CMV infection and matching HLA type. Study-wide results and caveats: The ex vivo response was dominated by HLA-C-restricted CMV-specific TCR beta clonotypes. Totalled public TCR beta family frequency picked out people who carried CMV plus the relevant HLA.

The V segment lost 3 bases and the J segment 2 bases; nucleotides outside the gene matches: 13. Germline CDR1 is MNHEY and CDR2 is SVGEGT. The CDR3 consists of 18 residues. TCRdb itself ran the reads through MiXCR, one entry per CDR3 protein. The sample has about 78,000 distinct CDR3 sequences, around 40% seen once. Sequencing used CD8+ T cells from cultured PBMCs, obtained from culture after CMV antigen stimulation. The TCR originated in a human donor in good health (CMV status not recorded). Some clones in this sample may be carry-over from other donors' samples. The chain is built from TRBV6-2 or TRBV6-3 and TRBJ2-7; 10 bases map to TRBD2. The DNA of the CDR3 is TGTGCCAGCAGTTATCGCCTAGCGGGGGACCTCTCCACCTACGAGCAGTACTTC. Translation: CASSYRLAGDLSTYEQYF.